Listed below are T cell receptor beta chains from one sample, sequenced in a study of T cell responses to AZD1222 COVID-19 vaccine. Some clones are missing from TCRdb's copy, which holds only in-frame ones; the method was immunoSEQ multiplex PCR. The sample lists tens of thousands of clones, roughly 80% occurring once. The sample in question was peripheral blood, obtained on day 0 of AZD1222 vaccination. The receptors derive from an adult in good health. Both conserved end residues are part of each CDR3. D genes are given only for firm matches. The size entry is marked missing in some rows and otherwise reads once, few, many or a size class.

D: .
J: TRBJ2-6
V: TRBV4-3
size: .
DNA: TGCGCCAGCAGCCCTGGACACTCCTCTGGGGCCAACGTCCTGACTTTC
CDR3: CASSPGHSSGANVLTF

D: TRBD1
J: TRBJ1-3
V: TRBV13
size: .
DNA: TGTGCCAGCAGCGCCCCAGGACAGGGGATCTCTGGAAACACCATATATTTT
CDR3: CASSAPGQGISGNTIYF

D: .
J: TRBJ2-3
V: TRBV30
size: .
DNA: TGTGCCTGTCGGAGGGCGGCAGGGGTCACAGATACGCAGTATTTT
CDR3: CACRRAAGVTDTQYF

D: TRBD1
J: TRBJ1-5
V: TRBV27
size: .
DNA: TGTGCCAGCAGTTTAGACAGGGGAGCGGATCAGCCCCAGCATTTT
CDR3: CASSLDRGADQPQHF

D: .
J: TRBJ2-2
V: TRBV19
size: .
DNA: TGTGCCAGTAAAGGCAGGGAGCACACCGGGGAGCTGTTTTTT
CDR3: CASKGREHTGELFF

D: TRBD1
J: TRBJ2-2
V: TRBV18
size: .
DNA: TGTGCCAGCTCACCCTACGGACAGGGCGGTTCGGCCGGGGAGCTGTTTTTT
CDR3: CASSPYGQGGSAGELFF

D: TRBD1
J: TRBJ2-3
V: TRBV5-5
size: .
DNA: TGTGCCAGCAGCTTGACAGGGGATGCAGATACGCAGTATTTT
CDR3: CASSLTGDADTQYF

D: TRBD2
J: TRBJ2-1
V: TRBV5-4
size: .
DNA: TGTGCCAGCAGCGATTTCATCCCTGGACTAGCGGGCGACAATGAGCAGTTCTTC
CDR3: CASSDFIPGLAGDNEQFF

D: .
J: TRBJ2-3
V: TRBV5-1
size: .
DNA: TGCGCCAGCAGCCTGGACAACACAGATACGCAGTATTTT
CDR3: CASSLDNTDTQYF

D: TRBD1
J: TRBJ2-7
V: TRBV7-8
size: .
DNA: TGTGCCAGCAGTCTTACAGGGGTGAGGACCTACGAGCAGTACTTC
CDR3: CASSLTGVRTYEQYF

D: .
J: TRBJ1-3
V: TRBV28
size: .
DNA: TGTGCCAGCGAGGCGGATGGAAACACCATATATTTT
CDR3: CASEADGNTIYF

D: TRBD2
J: TRBJ2-1
V: TRBV11-3
size: .
DNA: TGTGCCAGCAGCTTAGGAGGAGCGGGAGAAGTTGAGCAGTTCTTC
CDR3: CASSLGGAGEVEQFF

D: TRBD1
J: TRBJ1-1
V: TRBV5-1
size: .
DNA: TGCGCCAGCAGCTTGTCGGACAGGTGGACTGAAGCTTTCTTT
CDR3: CASSLSDRWTEAFF

D: TRBD2
J: TRBJ2-1
V: TRBV27
size: .
DNA: TGTGCCAGCAGTTCACTAGCGGGAGCCGTGTCCGAGCAGTTCTTC
CDR3: CASSSLAGAVSEQFF

D: .
J: TRBJ2-3
V: TRBV30
size: few
DNA: TGTGCCTGGAGTGTACGTGGTGGAGATACGCAGTATTTT
CDR3: CAWSVRGGDTQYF

D: .
J: TRBJ1-3
V: TRBV19
size: .
DNA: TGTGCCAGTAGTATTTACGGAAACACCATATATTTT
CDR3: CASSIYGNTIYF

D: TRBD2
J: TRBJ2-1
V: TRBV7-2
size: .
DNA: TGTGCCAGCAGCTCCGGTCCGGGAGGAACTTACAATGAGCAGTTCTTC
CDR3: CASSSGPGGTYNEQFF

D: TRBD1
J: TRBJ2-3
V: TRBV7-2
size: .
DNA: TGTGCCAGCAGCTACTCCGCCGGGACAGGGTGGAATACGCAGTATTTT
CDR3: CASSYSAGTGWNTQYF

D: TRBD2
J: TRBJ2-7
V: TRBV19
size: .
DNA: TGTGCCAGTAGCTACACTTCTAGCGGGGGGGGTGCCTACGAGCAGTACTTC
CDR3: CASSYTSSGGGAYEQYF

D: .
J: TRBJ2-2
V: TRBV27
size: .
DNA: TGTGCCAGCAGTTTATTGAACGGAGACACCGGGGAGCTGTTTTTT
CDR3: CASSLLNGDTGELFF

D: .
J: TRBJ1-5
V: TRBV27
size: .
DNA: TGTGCCAGCAGTTTACTCCCGGCAGGCTATCAGCCCCAGCATTTT
CDR3: CASSLLPAGYQPQHF

D: .
J: TRBJ2-3
V: TRBV6-6
size: .
DNA: TGTGCCAGCAGTCCTTTCATCGAGGCCGGGGACAACACAGATACGCAGTATTTT
CDR3: CASSPFIEAGDNTDTQYF

D: TRBD1
J: TRBJ2-1
V: TRBV7-2
size: .
DNA: TGTGCCAGCAGCTTCCAGGGACAGGGCCCCCAGGAGCAGTTCTTC
CDR3: CASSFQGQGPQEQFF

D: .
J: TRBJ1-6
V: TRBV2
size: .
DNA: TGTGCCAGCATCGAAAATAGGGGGTTAGGATCCTCACCCCTCCACTTT
CDR3: CASIENRGLGSSPLHF

D: .
J: TRBJ1-1
V: TRBV11-2
size: .
DNA: TGTGCCAGCAGCTTAGTAATGGGTCAGCCGAACACTGAAGCTTTCTTT
CDR3: CASSLVMGQPNTEAFF

D: .
J: TRBJ1-3
V: TRBV10-3
size: .
DNA: TGTGCCATCAGTGTAAACTCTGGAAACACCATATATTTT
CDR3: CAISVNSGNTIYF

D: TRBD2
J: TRBJ2-5
V: TRBV10-3
size: .
DNA: TGTGCCATCAGTGAGCGACTAGCGGCAGGGGAGACCCAGTACTTC
CDR3: CAISERLAAGETQYF

D: .
J: TRBJ2-1
V: TRBV19
size: .
DNA: TGTGCCAGTAGTATGGGGACCACTTGGCAGTTCTTC
CDR3: CASSMGTTWQFF